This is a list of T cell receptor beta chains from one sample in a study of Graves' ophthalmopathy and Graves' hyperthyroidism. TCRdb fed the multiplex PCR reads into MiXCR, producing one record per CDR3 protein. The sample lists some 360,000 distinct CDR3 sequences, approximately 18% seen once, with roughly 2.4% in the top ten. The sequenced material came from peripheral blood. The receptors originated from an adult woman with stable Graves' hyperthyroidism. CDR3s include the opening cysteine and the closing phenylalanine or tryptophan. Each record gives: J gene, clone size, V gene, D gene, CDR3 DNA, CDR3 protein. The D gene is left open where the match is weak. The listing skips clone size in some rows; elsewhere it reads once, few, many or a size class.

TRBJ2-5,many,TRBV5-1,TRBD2,TGCGCCAGCAGCTTGGGACTAGCGGGAGGGTACCAAGAGACCCAGTACTTC,CASSLGLAGGYQETQYF
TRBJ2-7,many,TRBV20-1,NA,TGCAGTGCTATGTACCGGGGAAACTACGAGCAGTACTTC,CSAMYRGNYEQYF
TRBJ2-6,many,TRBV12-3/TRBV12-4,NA,TGTGCCAGCAGTTTATTCGGCCGGGGACGGAGCTCTGGGGCCAACGTCCTGACTTTC,CASSLFGRGRSSGANVLTF
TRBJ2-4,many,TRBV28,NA,TGTGCCAGCAGTCCCGGGACGCTTGATTCGGGTCTTCAGTACTTC,CASSPGTLDSGLQYF
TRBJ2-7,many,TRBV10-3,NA,TGTGCCATCAGTGAGTCGGTCGACTCCTACGAGCAGTACTTC,CAISESVDSYEQYF
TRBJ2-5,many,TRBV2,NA,TGTGCCAGCATTCTCCGGGATGTTCGCGAGACCCAGTACTTC,CASILRDVRETQYF
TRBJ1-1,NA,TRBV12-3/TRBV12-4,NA,TGTGCCAGCAGTTCGTTCAGGGGCGGATACACTGAAGCTTTCTTT,CASSSFRGGYTEAFF
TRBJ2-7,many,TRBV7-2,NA,TGTGCCAGCAGCTTAGATTCGGGTAGCTCCTACGAGCAGTACTTC,CASSLDSGSSYEQYF
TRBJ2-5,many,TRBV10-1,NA,TGCGCCAGCAGTGACCCGAGCCAAGAGACCCAGTACTTC,CASSDPSQETQYF
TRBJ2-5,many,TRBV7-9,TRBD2,TGTCGATGGCCCGGGACTAGCGGGAGGATCTCGGAGACCCAGTACTTC,CRWPGTSGRISETQYF
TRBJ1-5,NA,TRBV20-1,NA,TGCAGTGCTTCGCCCGGAGCCGGGCCGGGTCAGCCCCAGCATTTT,CSASPGAGPGQPQHF
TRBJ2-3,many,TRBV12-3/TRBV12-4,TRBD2,TGTGCCAGCAGGATTGAAGGGAGGGCAGATACGCAGTATTTT,CASRIEGRADTQYF
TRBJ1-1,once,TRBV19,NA,TGTGCCAGTAGTATAGGAGGACAGAGAGACAACACTGAAGCTTTCTTT,CASSIGGQRDNTEAFF
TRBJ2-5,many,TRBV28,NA,TGTGCCAGCAGTTCTGCCGATAGGTCGGAGACCCAGTACTTC,CASSSADRSETQYF
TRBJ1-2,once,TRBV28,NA,TGTGCCAGCAGCCCCCCTGACAGGTTCGGCTACACCTTC,CASSPPDRFGYTF
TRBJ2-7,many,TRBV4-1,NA,TGCGCCAGCAGCCAAGCAGTAACAGGGAGATACGAGCAGTACTTC,CASSQAVTGRYEQYF
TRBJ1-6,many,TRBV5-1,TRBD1,TGCGCCAGCAGCTTGCAAGGGACAGAAGATAATTCACCCCTCCACTTT,CASSLQGTEDNSPLHF
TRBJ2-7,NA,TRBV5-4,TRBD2,TGTGCCAGCAGCTGGGGGACTAGCGGGATTACCTACTCCTACGAGCAGTACTTC,CASSWGTSGITYSYEQYF
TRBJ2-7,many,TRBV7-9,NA,TGTGCCAGCAGCCCACGCGGCAACTCCTACGAGCAGTACTTC,CASSPRGNSYEQYF
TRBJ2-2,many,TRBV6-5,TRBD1,TGTGCCAGCAGATGGGACAGGGAGACCGGGGAGCTGTTTTTT,CASRWDRETGELFF
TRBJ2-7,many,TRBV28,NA,TGTGCCAGCAGTTTGGGGACCACGCCGGAGAACCAGTACTTC,CASSLGTTPENQYF
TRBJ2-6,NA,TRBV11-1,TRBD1,TGTGCCAGCAGCCCAACCCGACATTTACAGGGGGTCGGGGCCAACGTCCTGACTTTC,CASSPTRHLQGVGANVLTF
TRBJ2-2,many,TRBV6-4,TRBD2,TGTGCCAGCAGACCAACCCCTAGCGGGAGTGGTGCGAACACCGGGGAGCTGTTTTTT,CASRPTPSGSGANTGELFF
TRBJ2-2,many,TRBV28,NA,TGTGCCAGCAGTTTTTCCCTCTTTGGTCTTGTTAGCGGAGCGAACACCGGGGAGCTGTTTTTT,CASSFSLFGLVSGANTGELFF
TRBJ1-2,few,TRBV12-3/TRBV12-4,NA,TGTGCCAGCAGTTTGGCAAATAACTATGGCTACACCTTC,CASSLANNYGYTF
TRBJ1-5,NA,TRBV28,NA,TGTGCCAGCAGTTTATTTCCCTTCAATCAGCCCCAGCATTTT,CASSLFPFNQPQHF
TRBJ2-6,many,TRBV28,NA,TGTGCCAGCAGACGAGCAGGGAACTCTGGGGCCAACGTCCTGACTTTC,CASRRAGNSGANVLTF
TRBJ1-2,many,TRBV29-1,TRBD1,TGCAGCGTTGAATCCGGAGACAGGGGGCGAGGGTATGGCTACACCTTC,CSVESGDRGRGYGYTF
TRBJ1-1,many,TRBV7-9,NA,TGTGCCAGCAGCTATAACGCAGGGGCTGAAGCTTTCTTT,CASSYNAGAEAFF
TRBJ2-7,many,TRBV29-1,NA,TGCAGCGTTGAAGGGCGCTCCCCCTACGAGCAGTACTTC,CSVEGRSPYEQYF
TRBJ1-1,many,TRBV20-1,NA,TGCAGTGCCCCTAGGCAGGGAACCCCTGAAGCTTTCTTT,CSAPRQGTPEAFF
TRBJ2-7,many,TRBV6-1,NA,TGTGCCAGCAGCCACCCGCCGCCCGGCGAGCAGTACTTC,CASSHPPPGEQYF
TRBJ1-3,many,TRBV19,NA,TGTGCCAGTAGTATTGCAGCGAGCTCTGGAAACACCATATATTTT,CASSIAASSGNTIYF
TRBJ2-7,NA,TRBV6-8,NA,TGTGCCAGCAGTTACTCGACGTGGGGGCCCCTTCTAATCTACGAGCAGTACTTC,CASSYSTWGPLLIYEQYF
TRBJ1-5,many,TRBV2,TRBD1,TGTGCCAGCAGCCCTACAGGGGTCAGAAATCAGCCCCAGCATTTT,CASSPTGVRNQPQHF
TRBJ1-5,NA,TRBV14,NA,TGTGCCAGCACCCCAGTACAGGGTGGGAATCAGCCCCAGCATTTT,CASTPVQGGNQPQHF
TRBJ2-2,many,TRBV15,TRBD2,TGTGCCACCAGCAGAGAGCGGGAGGGCCTCGTCATCGGGGAGCTGTTTTTT,CATSREREGLVIGELFF